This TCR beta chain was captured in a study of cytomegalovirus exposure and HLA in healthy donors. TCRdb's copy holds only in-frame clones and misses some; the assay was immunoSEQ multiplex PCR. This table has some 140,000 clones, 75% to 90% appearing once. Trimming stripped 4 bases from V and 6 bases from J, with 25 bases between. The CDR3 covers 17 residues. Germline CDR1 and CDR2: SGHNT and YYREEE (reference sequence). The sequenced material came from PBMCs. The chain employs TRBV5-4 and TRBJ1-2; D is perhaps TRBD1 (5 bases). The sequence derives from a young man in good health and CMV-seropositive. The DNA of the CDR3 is TGTGCCAGCAGCCTAGGAGGGGCGGGGAGGGGACTTAATGGCTACACCTTC. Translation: CASSLGGAGRGLNGYTF.